Listed below are T cell receptor beta chains from one sample, sequenced in a study of T cell changes during pregnancy in multiple sclerosis. Data came from immunoSEQ multiplex PCR; TCRdb stores just in-frame clones and leaves some out. The sample holds 80,000 to 100,000 clones, roughly 91% seen once. The sequencing here drew on peripheral blood, taken after pregnancy. The receptors shown here come from a female donor in good health, enrolled as a control in a pregnancy study. Each CDR3 is given with its conserved first and last residue. A D gene is named only where the DNA matches it firmly. Clone size is stated in some rows and not others, as once, few, many or a class when expanded.

D gene	V gene	clone size	J gene	CDR3 DNA	CDR3 protein
NA	TRBV7-2	NA	TRBJ2-6	TGTGCCAGCAGCCTCGAGGGGACTTCTGGGGCCAACGTCCTGACTTTC	CASSLEGTSGANVLTF
NA	TRBV6-6	NA	TRBJ1-6	TGTGCCACCCACTCGACAACGGAAGGTGGTTCACCCCTCCACTTT	CATHSTTEGGSPLHF
NA	TRBV2	NA	TRBJ2-3	TGTGCCAGCAGTGACAGAGGGGCAGGGGTTGATACGCAGTATTTT	CASSDRGAGVDTQYF
TRBD1	TRBV7-2	NA	TRBJ1-5	TGTGCCAGCAGCTACACAGGGGTTAATCAGCCCCAGCATTTT	CASSYTGVNQPQHF
TRBD2	TRBV7-9	NA	TRBJ2-7	TGTGCCAGCAGCTTAAATTCGGGGGGCGAGCAGTACTTC	CASSLNSGGEQYF
NA	TRBV5-4	NA	TRBJ1-5	TGTGCCAGCAGCTTGGACAGCCAGCCCCAGCATTTT	CASSLDSQPQHF
NA	TRBV14	NA	TRBJ2-5	TGTGCCAGCAGCCAAGATAGGCGGACCCTAGGGGGTGAGACCCAGTACTTC	CASSQDRRTLGGETQYF
NA	TRBV30	NA	TRBJ1-4	TGTGCCTGGAGACAGGGCGCAACTAATGAAAAACTGTTTTTT	CAWRQGATNEKLFF
NA	TRBV7-9	NA	TRBJ2-2	TGTGCCAGCAGACTACGCCTCGGGGAGCTGTTTTTT	CASRLRLGELFF
TRBD1	TRBV15	once	TRBJ1-6	TGTGCCACCAGCACGACAGGGGGCGACTCACCCCTCCACTTT	CATSTTGGDSPLHF
TRBD1	TRBV2	NA	TRBJ1-5	TGTGCCAGCAGCGCCGGGACAGATAGCAATCAGCCCCAGCATTTT	CASSAGTDSNQPQHF
NA	TRBV5-6	NA	TRBJ2-2	TGTGCCAGCAGCCGGGACTGGGGGAACACCGGGGAGCTGTTTTTT	CASSRDWGNTGELFF
NA	TRBV29-1	NA	TRBJ1-5	TGCAGCGTCGGGGAGGGGAGCAATCAGCCCCAGCATTTT	CSVGEGSNQPQHF
NA	TRBV12-5	NA	TRBJ2-7	TGTGCTAGTGGTCCTCAGGGTTACGAGCAGTACTTC	CASGPQGYEQYF
TRBD1	TRBV9	NA	TRBJ2-5	TGTGCCAGCAGCGCTTCAGGGGGAAAGTCGGAGACCCAGTACTTC	CASSASGGKSETQYF
NA	TRBV21-1	NA	TRBJ1-2	TGTGCCAGCAGCAAACCCCTCGGACAGGGTAATATCTATGGCTACACCTTC	CASSKPLGQGNIYGYTF
TRBD1	TRBV10-2	NA	TRBJ2-3	TGCGCCGCGACGCCCCGGGACAGGGGGGCAGATACGCAGTATTTT	CAATPRDRGADTQYF
TRBD2	TRBV5-5	NA	TRBJ2-5	TGTGCCAGCAGCTTGGCTAGCGGGGCCCTCCAAGAGACCCAGTACTTC	CASSLASGALQETQYF
TRBD2	TRBV7-6	NA	TRBJ2-1	TGTGCCAGCGCCGAGGGGCGGGGGGGCGTCTCCTACAATGAGCAGTTCTTC	CASAEGRGGVSYNEQFF
NA	TRBV10-2	NA	TRBJ1-6	TGCGCCAGCAGTGAAACGCGCAATTATAATTCACCCCTCCACTTT	CASSETRNYNSPLHF
TRBD1	TRBV19	NA	TRBJ1-5	TGTGCCAGTAGTAAGGGGACAGTAGGTCAGCCCCAGCATTTT	CASSKGTVGQPQHF
NA	TRBV4-3	NA	TRBJ1-2	TGCGCCAGCAGCCAATCGGGGAATGCCGGTGGCTACACCTTC	CASSQSGNAGGYTF